This T cell receptor (beta chain) was identified during a study of blood T cell repertoires in COVID-19. Study as a whole: Donors in the United States, Italy and Spain gave samples during acute or convalescent COVID-19. T cells, B-cell-depleted T cells, or PBMCs supplied cDNA or gDNA.

This CDR3 comprises 15 residues. Germline assignment: CDR1 LNHDA and CDR2 SQIVND (reference sequence). The ends were cut back, 6 bases at V and 1 base at J, with 12 bases in the middle. Generated by immunoSEQ multiplex PCR, the TCRdb table keeps only in-frame clones and is missing some. The profile shows approximately 83,000 clones, roughly 87% of them singletons. The source is a man aged 65-85 years with acute or convalescent COVID-19. Sequencing was done on a sample of peripheral blood. This chain links TRBV19 with TRBJ2-2, with a possible D match to TRBD2 (6 bases). The CDR3 spells CASSPRRGNTGELFF. As DNA, the CDR3 is TGTGCCAGTAGCCCTCGGCGGGGGAACACCGGGGAGCTGTTTTTT.